These 28 T cell receptor beta chains came from one sample sequenced in a study of neurological immune-mediated disorders. MiXCR, applied by TCRdb to the 5' RACE reads, yields one record per CDR3 protein. The sample gives just under 60,000 distinct CDR3 sequences, approximately 4% of which show up once; under 3.5% is in the top ten. The sequenced material came from PBMCs. These receptors all stem from a woman aged 25 to 39 with multiple sclerosis.

This clonotype was counted ten times or more. V and J are TRBV5-1 and TRBJ1-1; 9 nucleotides match TRBD1. V gave up 5 bases and J gave up 11 bases; unmatched junction bases: 13. From germline, CDR1 is SGHRS and CDR2 YFSETQ. This CDR3 comprises 14 residues. The DNA for the CDR3 is TGCGCCAGCAGACGGGGGGACAGGGCCGGGGAGGCTTTCTTT. As protein: CASRRGDRAGEAFF.

This clonotype appeared many times. CDR3 loop: CASSQSPSVDTQYF. CDR3 sequence (DNA): TGTGCCAGCAGCCAAAGCCCTAGCGTTGATACGCAGTATTTT. This rearrangement joins TRBV7-8 to TRBJ2-3; a possible D gene is TRBD2 (6 bases). The germline CDR1 and CDR2 sequences are SGHVS and FQNEAQ. The CDR3 is 14 residues long. V was cut by 5 bases and J by 6 bases, with 15 bases left in between.

Ten or more counts support this clonotype. This chain joins TRBV5-1 and TRBJ2-7; 7 bases map to TRBD1. V was clipped by 4 bases and J by 3 bases; unmatched bases: 10. This CDR3 comprises 15 residues. Germline V gene data show CDR1 as SGHRS and CDR2 as YFSETQ. This chain's CDR3 is CASSPEGQELYEQYF. The CDR3 nucleotides read TGCGCCAGCAGCCCGGAAGGACAGGAACTCTACGAGCAGTACTTC.

This clonotype was recorded at least ten times. V gene TRBV18 combines with J gene TRBJ2-3; D is perhaps TRBD2 (6 bases). The V gene lost 3 bases and the J gene lost 1 base, with 17 bases spanning the gap. The CDR3 totals 17 residues. The germline V gene encodes CDR1 KGHSH and CDR2 LQKENI. The CDR3 is CASSPSGSQRGTDTQYF. The CDR3, as DNA: TGTGCCAGCTCACCGTCGGGGTCCCAGCGGGGCACAGATACGCAGTATTTT.

This clonotype has just a few counts. V and J are TRBV5-5 and TRBJ1-2, with TRBD1 matching 9 bases. Germline V gives CDR1 SGHKS, CDR2 YYEKEE (reference sequence). The CDR3 covers 16 residues. Trimming removed 2 bases from V and 4 bases from J; junction bases left unmatched: 9. Here the CDR3 reads CASSFFPGQGTYGYTF. DNA of the CDR3: TGTGCCAGCAGCTTCTTCCCGGGACAGGGTACCTATGGCTACACCTTC.

In its sample, this clonotype was seen many times. V gene TRBV7-2 combines with J gene TRBJ2-2; D gene unclear. This CDR3 comprises 15 residues. The germline V gene has CDR1 SGHTA and CDR2 FQGNSA. Trimming pared 6 bases from V and 5 bases from J, leaving 16 bases between. CDR3 amino acids: CASRRKEPRTGELFF. CDR3 bases: TGTGCCAGCAGAAGAAAGGAGCCGAGGACCGGGGAGCTGTTTTTT.

This clonotype occurred many times. The V call is TRBV3-1, the J call TRBJ2-5, with D tentatively TRBD1 (6 bases). The CDR3 runs 14 residues. The germline gives CDR1 LGHDT, CDR2 YNNKEL (reference sequence). V was cut by 6 bases and J by 5 bases, with 16 bases left in between. The CDR3 loop reads CASSQRTVRETQYF. In DNA form, the CDR3 reads TGTGCCAGCAGTCAGAGGACAGTACGGGAGACCCAGTACTTC.

V usage is TRBV20-1 and J usage is TRBJ1-5, with unresolved D. The CDR3 consists of 12 residues. Germline values: CDR1 DFQATT, CDR2 SNEGSKA (reference sequence). Trimming stripped 2 bases from V and 6 bases from J, with 8 bases between. CDR3 DNA: TGCAGTGCTAGATCGGGGAGTCAGCCCCAGCATTTT. Its translation is CSARSGSQPQHF.

This clonotype was recorded at least ten times. The J gene is TRBJ2-2, the V gene TRBV9; D call uncertain. The CDR3 covers 14 residues. The germline V gene has CDR1 SGDLS and CDR2 YYNGEE. V gave up 4 bases and J gave up 4 bases, with 11 bases separating them. The CDR3 loop reads CASSPTPPTGELFF. The CDR3 region has the DNA TGTGCCAGCAGCCCCACCCCACCCACCGGGGAGCTGTTTTTT. Full variable domain (outside the CDR3, taken from reference TRBV9 and TRBJ2-2): DSGVTQTPKHLITATGQRVTLRCSPRSGDLSVYWYQQSLDQGLQFLIQYYNGEERAKGNILERFSAQQFPDLHSELNLSSLELGDSALYFCASSPTPPTGELFFGEGSRLTVL.

This clonotype was observed at least ten times. This sequence joins TRBV20-1 and TRBJ2-5; 10 bases are shared with TRBD2. V lost 6 bases and J lost 1; bases outside the gene matches: 11. This CDR3 region has 16 residues. Germline V gene sequence: CDR1 DFQATT, CDR2 SNEGSKA (reference sequence). CDR3 bases: TGCAGTGCACATAGAGGTAGCGGGGGGTCCCAAGAGACCCAGTACTTC. It is translated as CSAHRGSGGSQETQYF.

This clonotype was seen many times. The chain employs TRBV5-1 and TRBJ2-7, with D maybe TRBD1 (6 bases). Per the germline V gene, CDR1 is SGHRS and CDR2 is YFSETQ. Trimming took 0 bases from V and 2 from J, leaving 9 bases between them. The CDR3 sequence is 14 residues long. The DNA of the CDR3 is TGCGCCAGCAGCTTGGTGGGACAAGCCTACGAGCAGTACTTC. This translates into CASSLVGQAYEQYF. Together with reference TRBV5-1 and TRBJ2-7, the CDR3 gives the full variable domain: KAGVTQTPRYLIKTRGQQVTLSCSPISGHRSVSWYQQTPGQGLQFLFEYFSETQRNKGNFPGRFSGRQFSNSRSEMNVSTLELGDSALYLCASSLVGQAYEQYFGPGTRLTVT.

This clonotype was detected ten times or more. The gene calls are TRBV4-1 and TRBJ1-2; no clear D gene. CDR1 is MGHRA, CDR2 YSYEKL, per germline. V was cut by 1 base and J by 7 bases, with 13 bases left in between. CDR3 length: 14 residues. The CDR3 region has the DNA TGCGCCAGCAGCCAAGCACAAATGATCGGTGGCTACACCTTC. Its translation: CASSQAQMIGGYTF.

Many counts were recorded for this clonotype. The chain is built from TRBV28 and TRBJ1-2, with 9 bases fitting TRBD1. The CDR3 extends over 17 amino acids. Germline V gene sequence: CDR1 MDHEN, CDR2 SYDVKM. Trimming cost V 5 bases and J 1 base; bases outside gene matches: 11. The CDR3 DNA reads as TGTGCCAGCAGTGGGGAAGGGACAGGGCGAAATAACTATGGCTACACCTTC. This codes for CASSGEGTGRNNYGYTF.

In this sample, this clonotype turned up many times. The gene calls are TRBV10-3 and TRBJ1-1, with D possibly being TRBD1 (5 bases). CDR1 is ENHRY, CDR2 SYGVKD, per germline. V lost 5 bases, J lost 0 bases, and 10 bases lay in between. The CDR3 contains 14 residues. The CDR3 DNA reads as TGTGCCATCAGTAGGGGAGGGATGAACACTGAAGCTTTCTTT. Translated: CAISRGGMNTEAFF.

This clonotype was detected many times. A read error may account for a junction end that differs from germline. The chain is built from TRBV5-6 and TRBJ1-5; TRBD1 is a possible D gene (6 bases). The CDR3 contains 15 residues. Germline loops: CDR1 SGHDT, CDR2 YYEEEE. CDR3 loop: CASSLRGVSNQPQNF. For the CDR3, the DNA is TGTGCCAGCAGCTTGAGGGGGGTGAGCAATCAGCCCCAGAATTTT.

This clonotype came up many times. The gene calls are TRBV20-1 and TRBJ1-4, with D perhaps TRBD1 (5 bases). The CDR3 covers 14 residues. The V gene lost 3 bases and the J gene lost 8 bases, with 16 bases spanning the gap. In germline, CDR1 is DFQATT, CDR2 SNEGSKA (reference sequence). The DNA for the CDR3 is TGCAGTGCTAGTCCGCGGCATCGGGACGAAAAACTGTTTTTT. Its translation is CSASPRHRDEKLFF.

This clonotype was counted at least ten times. This rearrangement joins TRBV28 to TRBJ2-3; 10 bases are shared with TRBD2. The CDR3 runs 16 residues. The germline V gene has CDR1 MDHEN and CDR2 SYDVKM. V was pared by 5 bases and J by 4 bases, with 9 bases of the junction left unmatched. In DNA form, the CDR3 reads TGTGCCAGCAGTCTCCCCTCAGCGGGAGGGCCAGATACGCAGTATTTT. It translates to CASSLPSAGGPDTQYF. Together with reference TRBV28 and TRBJ2-3, the CDR3 gives the full variable domain: DVKVTQSSRYLVKRTGEKVFLECVQDMDHENMFWYRQDPGLGLRLIYFSYDVKMKEKGDIPEGYSVSREKKERFSLILESASTNQTSMYLCASSLPSAGGPDTQYFGPGTRLTVL.

This clonotype was observed many times. This rearrangement joins TRBV9 to TRBJ1-1; 7 positions match TRBD1. CDR1 and CDR2 (germline): SGDLS, YYNGEE. V lost 2 bases and J lost 0; bases outside the gene matches: 13. CDR3 length equals 18 residues. The CDR3 sequence is CASSVRMTGIGMNTEAFF. Here the CDR3 DNA reads TGTGCCAGCAGCGTCAGAATGACAGGGATTGGGATGAACACTGAAGCTTTCTTT.

Many counts were recorded for this clonotype. The chain carries TRBV20-1 and TRBJ2-1, with no clear D. The CDR3 spans 12 residues. In germline, CDR1 is DFQATT, CDR2 SNEGSKA (reference sequence). CDR3 DNA sequence: TGCAGCTTTTGGAGCTCCTACAATGAGCAGTTCTTC. It encodes CSFWSSYNEQFF.

This clonotype appeared many times. The chain joins TRBV5-1 to TRBJ1-6; no firm D call. The CDR3 is 13 amino acids. CDR1 is SGHRS, CDR2 YFSETQ, per germline. V was shortened by 3 bases and J by 5 bases, with 6 bases between the two germline ends. The CDR3, as DNA: TGCGCCAGCAGCTCACAGAATAATTCACCCCTCCACTTT. Residues: CASSSQNNSPLHF.

This clonotype has a count of ten or more. V gene TRBV3-1 combines with J gene TRBJ2-5; 10 bases align to TRBD2. In germline, CDR1 is LGHDT, CDR2 YNNKEL (reference sequence). The ends lost 1 base at V and 5 bases at J; junction bases unmatched: 7. CDR3 size: 16 residues. CDR3 residues: CASSQGTGTSAETQYF. CDR3 bases: TGTGCCAGCAGCCAAGGGACCGGGACTAGCGCGGAGACCCAGTACTTC.

There are many counts of this clonotype. The V gene is TRBV7-3, the J gene TRBJ2-3; D is possibly TRBD1 or TRBD2 (6 bases each). This CDR3 has 15 residues. V was shortened by 1 base and J by 2 bases, with 10 bases between the two germline ends. Germline V CDR1 and CDR2: SGHTA, FQGTGA. DNA for the CDR3: TGTGCCAGCAGCTTAATGGGGGGCCACACAGATACGCAGTATTTT. Protein product: CASSLMGGHTDTQYF. The full variable domain, in which reference TRBV7-3 and TRBJ2-3 provide the parts outside the CDR3, is GAGVSQTPSNKVTEKGKYVELRCDPISGHTALYWYRQSLGQGPEFLIYFQGTGAADDSGLPNDRFFAVRPEGSVSTLKIQRTERGDSAVYLCASSLMGGHTDTQYFGPGTRLTVL.

This clonotype was observed a few times. The V and J genes are TRBV29-1 and TRBJ1-1, with D perhaps TRBD1 (5 bases). The V end lost 7 bases, the J end lost 0 bases, and 15 bases lay between the germline ends. The CDR3 totals 14 residues. Germline CDR1 reads SQVTM; CDR2 reads ANQGSEA. The CDR3 DNA is TGCAGCGGCTCCTGGGGGAGCATGAACACTGAAGCTTTCTTT. Translating gives CSGSWGSMNTEAFF.

This clonotype occurred a few times. V is TRBV5-1 and J is TRBJ1-1; no clear D gene. Deletions cut 2 bases from V and 5 bases from J, with 7 bases between. CDR1 and CDR2 (germline): SGHRS, YFSETQ. The CDR3 extends over 12 amino acids. CDR3 nucleotides: TGCGCCAGCAGCTTTTCTGGGACTGAAGCTTTCTTT. This sequence encodes CASSFSGTEAFF.

This clonotype appeared a few times. This rearrangement joins TRBV20-1 to TRBJ1-4, with TRBD1 as a possible D gene (5 bases). Between the trimmed V and J ends, which lost 3 bases and 8 bases, there was a span of 13 bases. Per germline, CDR1 DFQATT and CDR2 SNEGSKA (reference sequence). CDR3 length: 13 residues. For the CDR3, the DNA is TGCAGTGCTAGTCGGAGGGGAGGCGAAAAACTGTTTTTT. Translated: CSASRRGGEKLFF.

This clonotype was seen at least ten times. The gene calls are TRBV7-8 and TRBJ1-2; tentatively, D is TRBD1 (6 bases). The CDR3 spans 16 residues. Trimming shortened V by 3 bases and J by 0 bases, and 14 bases separated the two germline ends. The V gene's germline CDR1 is SGHVS and CDR2 FQNEAQ. The CDR3 is CASSFFRGTTNYGYTF. The CDR3 DNA reads TGTGCCAGCAGCTTTTTTCGGGGGACAACTAACTATGGCTACACCTTC.

This clonotype was observed many times. The V and J genes are TRBV20-1 and TRBJ1-2; 8 nucleotides align to TRBD1. After removal of 6 bases from V and 7 bases from J, the junction contained 7 bases not matched to a gene. This CDR3 is 12 amino acids long. Germline V gives CDR1 DFQATT, CDR2 SNEGSKA (reference sequence). CDR3 in amino acids: CSAGTGTGGYTF. For the CDR3, the DNA is TGCAGTGCCGGCACCGGGACAGGTGGCTACACCTTC.

In its sample, this clonotype was seen many times. The V and J genes are TRBV7-2 and TRBJ2-3, with 7 bases that match TRBD2. Germline V lookup: CDR1 SGHTA, CDR2 FQGNSA. The J segment lost 4 bases and the V segment lost 2 bases, leaving 6 bases of the junction unmatched. This CDR3 comprises 15 residues. In nucleotides, the CDR3 is TGTGCCAGCAGCTTAATGAGACTAGCACCAGATACGCAGTATTTT. Encoded protein: CASSLMRLAPDTQYF.